These 22 T cell receptor beta chains came from one sample sequenced in a study of T cell responses to AZD1222 COVID-19 vaccine. The protocol was immunoSEQ multiplex PCR, while the TCRdb copy is restricted to in-frame clones and leaves out a portion. Among more than 90,000 clones listed, 70% to 90% were seen once. The material was peripheral blood, obtained 28 days after the second AZD1222 dose. The receptors were gathered from an adult who received the AZD1222 COVID-19 vaccine.

The chain recombines TRBV6-5 with TRBJ2-3; tentatively, D is TRBD2 (6 bases). The length of the CDR3 is 15 residues. Germline loops: CDR1 MNHEY, CDR2 SVGAGI. Deletions cut 5 bases from V and 4 bases from J, with 16 bases between. CDR3 nucleotides: TGTGCCAGCAGTCTTCTAGCGTTGGTGGCAGATACGCAGTATTTT. Protein sequence: CASSLLALVADTQYF.

The chain combines TRBV21-1 with TRBJ1-5. TRBV21-1 counts as a pseudogene. The CDR3 is 16 amino acids. CDR3 residues: CASSKMAVTGNQPQHF. As DNA, the CDR3 is TGTGCCAGCAGCAAAATGGCGGTTACGGGCAATCAGCCCCAGCATTTT.

CDR3 coding DNA: TGTGCCAGCAGCGTAGCCCCCGGAGCGGGGGGTACAGATACGCAGTATTTT. It is translated as CASSVAPGAGGTDTQYF. The V gene is TRBV9, the J gene TRBJ2-3; the match to TRBD2 covers 9 bases. The V gene end was trimmed by 0 bases and the J gene end by 3 bases; junction bases not matched to a gene: 8. The CDR3 covers 17 residues. Germline V lookup: CDR1 SGDLS, CDR2 YYNGEE.

The gene calls are TRBV7-8 and TRBJ2-7; 11 nucleotides agree with TRBD2. This CDR3 has 20 amino acids. Germline values: CDR1 SGHVS, CDR2 FQNEAQ. With 5 bases clipped from V and 1 base from J, the junction kept 19 bases outside the gene matches. The chain's CDR3 is CASSPQRLGLAGKSSYEQYF. For the CDR3, the DNA is TGTGCCAGCAGCCCACAACGGCTTGGACTAGCGGGTAAGAGTTCCTACGAGCAGTACTTC.

The chain uses TRBV6-1 and TRBJ1-6, with D unresolved. Trimming left V 2 bases short and J 5 bases short, with 13 bases between. This CDR3 comprises 16 residues. The V gene's germline CDR1 is MNHNS and CDR2 SASEGT. The CDR3 DNA reads as TGTGCCAGCAGTGAAATGGGCCAGCCTAATAATTCACCCCTCCACTTT. This encodes CASSEMGQPNNSPLHF.

The chain carries TRBV10-1 and TRBJ2-1; 8 nucleotides agree with TRBD2. The CDR3 covers 14 residues. V gave up 0 bases and J gave up 9 bases; unmatched junction bases: 4. Germline V CDR1 and CDR2: WNHNN, SYGVQD (reference sequence). The CDR3 sequence: CASSESTSVGEQFF. As DNA, the CDR3 is TGCGCCAGCAGTGAGTCGACTAGCGTTGGTGAGCAGTTCTTC.

This clone came up once. This chain links TRBV3-1 (or the pseudogene TRBV3-2) with TRBJ2-5; D remains ambiguous. Per germline, CDR1 LGHDT and CDR2 YNNKEL (reference sequence). CDR3 length: 14 amino acids. Trimming took 4 bases from V and 2 from J, leaving 11 bases between them. The CDR3 reads CASSPTGTQETQYF. The CDR3 coding sequence is TGTGCCAGCAGCCCCACCGGAACTCAAGAGACCCAGTACTTC.

V and J are TRBV3-1 (or the pseudogene TRBV3-2) and TRBJ1-4, with a possible D match to TRBD1 (5 bases). Trimming stripped 1 base from V and 8 bases from J, with 14 bases between. The CDR3 totals 15 residues. Germline V gene sequence: CDR1 LGHDT, CDR2 YNNKEL (reference sequence). The CDR3 loop reads CASSQGEGRKEKLFF. The CDR3 nucleotides read TGTGCCAGCAGCCAAGGGGAGGGGAGGAAGGAAAAACTGTTTTTT.

This chain connects TRBV27 to TRBJ2-7, with D possibly matching TRBD2 (7 bases). CDR1 and CDR2 from the germline V gene are MNHEY and SMNVEV (reference sequence). CDR3 length: 14 amino acids. V dropped 6 bases and J dropped 7 bases, with 19 bases sitting between them. CDR3 bases: TGTGCCAGCAGCCTGGGGGGCGGGAGCCGAGAGCAGTACTTC. Translating it yields CASSLGGGSREQYF.

The CDR3 DNA reads as TGTGCCAGCTCACCACCGGGGCGGGCAAGTCAGGGGGCAGGTGAAGCTTTCTTT. It codes for CASSPPGRASQGAGEAFF. The rearrangement links TRBV18 to TRBJ1-1, with 8 nucleotides matching TRBD1. The germline V gene encodes CDR1 KGHSH and CDR2 LQKENI. V lost 0 bases to trimming and J lost 7 bases; unmatched junction nucleotides: 16. This CDR3 contains 18 residues.

The V and J genes are TRBV5-1 and TRBJ2-1; 9 bases agree with TRBD2. The germline CDR1 and CDR2 sequences are SGHRS and YFSETQ. The CDR3 consists of 15 residues. Losses at the gene ends were 2 bases for V and 7 bases for J; bases not matched to a gene: 7. The CDR3 DNA follows: TGCGCCAGCAGCTTATCCGGGACTAGCTTAAATGAGCAGTTCTTC. Translated, it gives CASSLSGTSLNEQFF.

This sequence joins TRBV7-9 and TRBJ2-3; TRBD2 is a possible D gene (5 bases). Germline CDR1 and CDR2: SEHNR and FQNEAQ (reference sequence). V dropped 2 bases and J dropped 1 base, with 10 bases sitting between them. CDR3 length: 15 amino acids. The CDR3 sequence is CASSLRGSGTDTQYF. The CDR3 coding sequence is TGTGCCAGCAGCTTACGAGGGAGCGGCACAGATACGCAGTATTTT.

The gene calls are TRBV30 and TRBJ2-4, with a tentative D call TRBD2 (5 bases). CDR1 and CDR2 from the germline V gene are GTSNPN and SVGIG (reference sequence). V lost 0 bases, J lost 0 bases, and 6 bases lay in between. The CDR3 consists of 14 residues. The CDR3, as DNA: TGTGCCTGGAGTGTCAGCGGAGCCAAAAACATTCAGTACTTC. This codes for CAWSVSGAKNIQYF.

This clone was found a few times. The chain employs TRBV6-4 and TRBJ2-3; D is undetermined. V was clipped by 5 bases and J by 3 bases, with 9 bases between them. CDR3 length equals 13 residues. Germline-derived CDR1 and CDR2 are MRHNA and SNTAGT. Here the CDR3 reads CASSLDETDTQYF. CDR3 nucleotide sequence: TGTGCCAGCAGTCTGGACGAGACAGATACGCAGTATTTT.

The chain has TRBV4-3 and TRBJ1-5; TRBD1 agrees at 7 bases. The V gene's germline CDR1 is LGHNA and CDR2 YSLEER. The CDR3 covers 17 residues. The J segment lost 5 bases and the V segment lost 0 bases, leaving 10 bases of the junction unmatched. The CDR3 DNA sequence: TGCGCCAGCAGCCAAGATGTGAAGGGACAGCCGGATCAGCCCCAGCATTTT. Protein product: CASSQDVKGQPDQPQHF.

The chain joins TRBV6-5 to TRBJ2-7; perhaps TRBD2 as D (6 bases). Looked up from germline, CDR1 is MNHEY and CDR2 is SVGAGI. With 4 bases removed from V and 0 bases from J, the gap between germline ends came to 13 bases. This CDR3 spans 15 amino acids. CDR3 in amino acids: CASSFASEFSYEQYF. Written as DNA, the CDR3 is TGTGCCAGCAGTTTTGCTAGCGAGTTCTCCTACGAGCAGTACTTC.

This sequence joins TRBV10-3 and TRBJ2-1; 8 nucleotides match TRBD1. The CDR3 spans 14 residues. Germline lookup yields CDR1 ENHRY and CDR2 SYGVKD. V shed 3 bases and J 7 bases; nucleotides not matched to a gene: 5. In DNA form, the CDR3 reads TGTGCCATCAGTGACGAGGACAGGGCTAATGAGCAGTTCTTC. Amino acids: CAISDEDRANEQFF.

V gene TRBV19 combines with J gene TRBJ1-1; 7 bases fit TRBD1. From germline, CDR1 is LNHDA and CDR2 SQIVND (reference sequence). Unmatched junction bases numbered 6, after V lost 6 bases and J lost 2 bases. CDR3 length: 14 amino acids. The chain's CDR3 is CASRRGTANTEAFF. The DNA of the CDR3 is TGTGCCAGTAGAAGGGGGACAGCTAACACTGAAGCTTTCTTT. Combining the CDR3 with reference TRBV19 and TRBJ1-1 gives the whole variable domain DGGITQSPKYLFRKEGQNVTLSCEQNLNHDAMYWYRQDPGQGLRLIYYSQIVNDFQKGDIAEGYSVSREKKESFPLTVTSAQKNPTAFYLCASRRGTANTEAFFGQGTRLTVV.

To note about this clone: The CDR3 does not end in the conserved phenylalanine or tryptophan, so this is likely a read error. The chain has TRBV7-9 and TRBJ1-6; D remains unclear. The CDR3 length is 16 residues. Per the germline V gene, CDR1 is SEHNR and CDR2 is FQNEAQ (reference sequence). V lost 0 bases and J 8 bases, leaving 14 bases between the germline ends. CDR3 nucleotide sequence: TGTGCCAGCAGCTTAGCGACGCTTGGATTATATTCACCCCTCCACCTT. It specifies CASSLATLGLYSPLHL.

This clone was observed a single time. The chain couples TRBV4-2 to TRBJ1-2; D not resolved. The CDR3 contains 13 residues. The germline gives CDR1 LGHNA, CDR2 YNFKEQ. Trimming pared 0 bases from V and 3 bases from J, leaving 5 bases between. As DNA, the CDR3 is TGTGCCAGCAGCCAAGAAGCGGACTATGGCTACACCTTC. This encodes CASSQEADYGYTF.

This rearrangement joins TRBV6-1 to TRBJ2-3, with D perhaps matching TRBD1 (6 bases). CDR3 length: 13 amino acids. Germline V gene data show CDR1 as MNHNS and CDR2 as SASEGT. V lost 1 base and J lost 9, with 11 bases in between. CDR3: CASSEDGQRTQYF. In DNA form, the CDR3 reads TGTGCCAGCAGTGAAGACGGACAGAGAACGCAGTATTTT.

This clone came up a few times. The chain joins TRBV6-2 or TRBV6-3 to TRBJ2-5; D is unresolved. This CDR3 region has 14 residues. The V end lost 4 bases, the J end lost 3 bases, and 12 bases lay between the germline ends. Germline assignment: CDR1 MNHEY and CDR2 SVGEGT. CDR3: CASSFSGSEETQYF. CDR3 coding DNA: TGTGCCAGCAGTTTCTCCGGGTCTGAAGAGACCCAGTACTTC.